A single sample gave rise to the 17 T cell receptor beta chains below, sequenced in a study of T-cell reconstitution after alpha-beta-depleted transplantation in children. This sample's TCRbeta library carried unique molecular identifier barcodes. One entry per CDR3 protein results from TCRdb running MiXCR on the PCR reads. Here the sample spans around 200,000 distinct CDR3 sequences, roughly 9% being singletons. The material sequenced was PBMCs from the stem cell graft donor, taken from the stem cell graft. Source of these receptors: a human donor who donated a stem cell graft to a child with acute lymphoblastic leukemia.

CDR3 DNA sequence: TGTGCCAGCAGCTTCGTTCAGGGGGCTCGCTATGGCTACACCTTC. Translated, it gives CASSFVQGARYGYTF. The chain joins TRBV7-9 to TRBJ1-2, with 8 bases identical to TRBD1. Germline assignment: CDR1 SEHNR and CDR2 FQNEAQ (reference sequence). Losses at the gene ends were 3 bases for V and 4 bases for J; bases not matched to a gene: 7. The CDR3 loop spans 15 amino acids.

The V gene is TRBV7-2, the J gene TRBJ2-6, with D possibly matching TRBD1 (6 bases). V was trimmed by 4 bases and J by 0 bases, leaving 13 bases between them. Germline lookup yields CDR1 SGHTA and CDR2 FQGNSA. The CDR3 has 17 amino acids. The CDR3 nucleotides are TGTGCCAGCAGCTCCCAGGGGCAAACCTCTGGGGCCAACGTCCTGACTTTC. Its translation is CASSSQGQTSGANVLTF.

This chain connects TRBV11-2 to TRBJ2-3, with D maybe TRBD2 (6 bases). Germline V CDR1 and CDR2: SGHAT, FQNNGV. The CDR3 consists of 16 residues. With 0 bases removed from V and 4 bases from J, the gap between germline ends came to 14 bases. The CDR3 is CASSLDHGGGADTQYF. DNA for the CDR3: TGTGCCAGCAGCTTAGATCACGGGGGAGGTGCAGATACGCAGTATTTT.

In this sample, this clonotype turned up many times. The V gene is TRBV5-4, the J gene TRBJ1-3; TRBD1 might be the D (6 bases). The CDR3 sequence is 15 residues long. The germline V gene has CDR1 SGHNT and CDR2 YYREEE (reference sequence). With 3 bases removed from V and 2 bases from J, the gap between germline ends came to 12 bases. CDR3 sequence reads: CASSSGVFAGNTIYF. The CDR3 DNA reads TGTGCCAGCAGCTCAGGGGTCTTCGCTGGAAACACCATATATTTT.

The J gene is TRBJ2-1, the V gene TRBV6-1, with TRBD1 matching 11 bases. Germline V lookup: CDR1 MNHNS, CDR2 SASEGT. This CDR3 spans 18 amino acids. The V and J ends lost 7 bases and 7 bases, in that order; junction bases with no gene match: 18. CDR3 amino acids: CASMVGKGQGAHMNEQFF. In DNA form, the CDR3 reads TGTGCCAGCATGGTCGGAAAAGGACAGGGGGCGCATATGAATGAGCAGTTCTTC.

This clonotype was recorded many times. The V call is TRBV20-1, the J call TRBJ1-1, with D possibly matching TRBD1 (6 bases). The CDR3 covers 12 residues. Germline loops: CDR1 DFQATT, CDR2 SNEGSKA (reference sequence). CDR3 sequence (DNA): TGCAGCGCCATCACAGGGCGAGCTGAAGCTTTCTTT. The encoded protein is CSAITGRAEAFF.

This clonotype was picked up a small number of times. The chain recombines TRBV3-1 with TRBJ2-5, with a weak D call TRBD2 (6 bases). Germline lookup yields CDR1 LGHDT and CDR2 YNNKEL (reference sequence). Trimming removed 0 bases at V and 5 bases at J, with 13 bases between. CDR3 length: 15 residues. As DNA, the CDR3 is TGTGCCAGCAGCCAAGATGGGGGGTCTTGGGAGACCCAGTACTTC. This translates into CASSQDGGSWETQYF.

About this clonotype itself: The junction departs from the called germline gene at one end, perhaps through a read error. V and J are TRBV3-1 and TRBJ2-3, with 7 bases aligning to TRBD2. CDR3 length equals 17 residues. Germline assignment: CDR1 LGHDT and CDR2 YNNKEL (reference sequence). The CDR3 spells CASCQDGLAENTDTQYF. CDR3 nucleotide sequence: TGTGCCAGCTGCCAAGATGGCCTAGCGGAAAACACAGATACGCAGTATTTT.

This clonotype was recorded many times. V gene TRBV7-9 combines with J gene TRBJ1-1; possibly TRBD1 for D (5 bases). The CDR3 spans 14 residues. V lost 1 base and J lost 1, with 7 bases in between. The V gene's germline CDR1 is SEHNR and CDR2 FQNEAQ (reference sequence). The CDR3 nucleotides are TGTGCCAGCAGCTTAGGACAGCCGAACACTGAAGCTTTCTTT. This codes for CASSLGQPNTEAFF. The full variable domain, completed using reference TRBV7-9 and TRBJ1-1, is DTGVSQNPRHKITKRGQNVTFRCDPISEHNRLYWYRQTLGQGPEFLTYFQNEAQLEKSRLLSDRFSAERPKGSFSTLEIQRTEQGDSAMYLCASSLGQPNTEAFFGQGTRLTVV.

The chain recombines TRBV12-3 or TRBV12-4 with TRBJ1-4; a possible D gene is TRBD1 (5 bases). The ends were cut back, 5 bases at V and 11 bases at J, with 15 bases in the middle. This CDR3 region has 13 residues. The CDR3 nucleotides are TGTGCCAGCAGTCCCTGGGGGGGAAGCAAACTGTTTTTT. This encodes CASSPWGGSKLFF.

This rearrangement joins TRBV27 to TRBJ1-2; no definite D call. Germline values: CDR1 MNHEY, CDR2 SMNVEV (reference sequence). CDR3 length equals 13 residues. V lost 5 bases and J lost 8, with 15 bases in between. CDR3 sequence reads: CASSVDSFMGYTF. CDR3 nucleotide sequence: TGTGCCAGCAGTGTCGATTCGTTTATGGGCTACACCTTC.

The rearrangement uses TRBV10-1 and TRBJ2-2; D might be TRBD1 (5 bases). The V end lost 2 bases, the J end lost 5 bases, and 6 bases lay between the germline ends. Looked up from germline, CDR1 is WNHNN and CDR2 is SYGVQD (reference sequence). This CDR3 is 13 amino acids long. CDR3 sequence: CASSEQGTGELFF. For the CDR3, the DNA is TGCGCCAGCAGTGAGCAGGGAACCGGGGAGCTGTTTTTT.

In its sample, this clonotype was seen a few times. This chain uses TRBV12-3 or TRBV12-4 with TRBJ2-2, with a tentative D call TRBD1 (5 bases). The V gene lost 2 bases and the J gene lost 1 base, with 8 bases spanning the gap. The CDR3 is made up of 15 amino acids. The CDR3 is CASSLRQQNTGELFF. The CDR3 DNA is TGTGCCAGCAGTTTAAGACAGCAGAACACCGGGGAGCTGTTTTTT.

This chain uses TRBV29-1 with TRBJ1-5, with a possible D match to TRBD1 (6 bases). CDR3 size: 14 residues. CDR1 and CDR2 from the germline V gene are SQVTM and ANQGSEA. V was clipped by 5 bases and J by 2 bases, with 13 bases between them. The CDR3 protein is CSVTNRDGNQPQHF. CDR3 sequence (DNA): TGCAGCGTTACCAACAGGGATGGCAATCAGCCCCAGCATTTT.

The table lists this clonotype with a few counts. This rearrangement joins TRBV11-2 to TRBJ2-1; TRBD1 matches at 7 bases. Unmatched junction bases numbered 5, after V lost 1 base and J lost 5 bases. This CDR3 has 15 amino acids. CDR1 SGHAT and CDR2 FQNNGV come from the germline V gene. The CDR3 is CASSLGQGAHNEQFF. The CDR3 DNA sequence: TGTGCCAGCAGCTTAGGACAGGGCGCCCACAATGAGCAGTTCTTC.

At least ten counts were recorded for this clonotype. V gene TRBV29-1 combines with J gene TRBJ2-2; D gene uncertain. With 4 bases removed from V and 3 bases from J, the gap between germline ends came to 12 bases. This CDR3 comprises 14 residues. The germline CDR1 and CDR2 sequences are SQVTM and ANQGSEA. The CDR3 coding sequence is TGCAGCGTTGTAACTGTTCGGGACACCGGGGAGCTGTTTTTT. Translated, it gives CSVVTVRDTGELFF.

This clonotype occurred many times. The chain is built from TRBV28 and TRBJ2-3; no definite D call. The CDR3 is 15 amino acids. Germline V gives CDR1 MDHEN, CDR2 SYDVKM. V was trimmed by 2 bases and J by 12 bases, leaving 21 bases between them. CDR3 coding DNA: TGTGCCAGCAGTTTAGCTACTGTCTCAAGGCGATCTCAGTATTTT. Encoded protein: CASSLATVSRRSQYF.